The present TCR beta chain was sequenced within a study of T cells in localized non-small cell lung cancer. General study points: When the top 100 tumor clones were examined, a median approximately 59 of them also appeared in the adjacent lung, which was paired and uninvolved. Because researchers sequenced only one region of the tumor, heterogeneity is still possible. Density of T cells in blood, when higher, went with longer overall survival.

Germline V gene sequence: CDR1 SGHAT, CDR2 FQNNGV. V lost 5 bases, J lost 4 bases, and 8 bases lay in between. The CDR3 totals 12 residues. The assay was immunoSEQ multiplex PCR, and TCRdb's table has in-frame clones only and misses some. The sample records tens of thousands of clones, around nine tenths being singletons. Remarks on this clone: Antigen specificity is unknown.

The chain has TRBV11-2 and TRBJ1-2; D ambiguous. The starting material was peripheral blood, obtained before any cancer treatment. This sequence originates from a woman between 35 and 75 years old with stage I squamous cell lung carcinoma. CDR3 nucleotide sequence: TGTGCCAGCAGCGCCGACACCTATGGCTACACCTTC. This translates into CASSADTYGYTF.